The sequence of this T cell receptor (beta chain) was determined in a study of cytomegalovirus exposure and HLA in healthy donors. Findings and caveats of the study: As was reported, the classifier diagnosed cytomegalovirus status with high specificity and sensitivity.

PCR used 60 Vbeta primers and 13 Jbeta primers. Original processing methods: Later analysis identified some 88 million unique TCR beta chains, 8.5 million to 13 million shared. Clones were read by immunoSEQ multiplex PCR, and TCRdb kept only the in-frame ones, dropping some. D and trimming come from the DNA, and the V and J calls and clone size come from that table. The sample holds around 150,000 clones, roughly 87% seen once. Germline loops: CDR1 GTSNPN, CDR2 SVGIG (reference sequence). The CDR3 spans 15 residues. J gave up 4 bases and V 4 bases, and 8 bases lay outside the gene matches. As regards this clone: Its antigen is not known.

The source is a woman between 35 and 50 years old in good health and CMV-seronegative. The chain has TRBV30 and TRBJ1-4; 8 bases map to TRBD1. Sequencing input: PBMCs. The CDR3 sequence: CAWNPGQGINEKLFF. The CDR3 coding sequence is TGTGCCTGGAACCCCGGACAGGGAATTAATGAAAAACTGTTTTTT. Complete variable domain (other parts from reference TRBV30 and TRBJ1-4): SQTIHQWPATLVQPVGSPLSLECTVEGTSNPNLYWYRQAAGRGLQLLFYSVGIGQISSEVPQNLSASRPQDRQFILSSKKLLLSDSGFYLCAWNPGQGINEKLFFGSGTQLSVL.